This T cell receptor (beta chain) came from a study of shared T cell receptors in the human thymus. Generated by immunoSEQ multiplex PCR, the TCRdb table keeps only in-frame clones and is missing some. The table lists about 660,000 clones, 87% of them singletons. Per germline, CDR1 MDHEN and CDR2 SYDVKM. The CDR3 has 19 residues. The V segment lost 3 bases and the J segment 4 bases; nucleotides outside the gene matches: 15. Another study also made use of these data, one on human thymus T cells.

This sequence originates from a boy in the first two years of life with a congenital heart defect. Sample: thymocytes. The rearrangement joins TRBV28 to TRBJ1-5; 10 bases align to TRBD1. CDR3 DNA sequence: TGTGCCAGCAGTTTCAGGCTCCAGACAGGGGGCCGCCAGAATCAGCCCCAGCATTTT. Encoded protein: CASSFRLQTGGRQNQPQHF.